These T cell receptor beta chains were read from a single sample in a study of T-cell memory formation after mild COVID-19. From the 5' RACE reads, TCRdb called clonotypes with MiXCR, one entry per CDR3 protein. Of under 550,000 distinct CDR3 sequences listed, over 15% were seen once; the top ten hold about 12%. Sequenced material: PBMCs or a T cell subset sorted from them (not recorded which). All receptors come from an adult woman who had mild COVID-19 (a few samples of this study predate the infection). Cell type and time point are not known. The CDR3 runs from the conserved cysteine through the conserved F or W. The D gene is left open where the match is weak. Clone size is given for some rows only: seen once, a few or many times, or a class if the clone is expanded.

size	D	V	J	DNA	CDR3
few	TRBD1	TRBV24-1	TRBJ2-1	TGTGCCACCAGTGATGTTGAAAGGACAGGGCCGAAAAATGAGCAGTTCTTC	CATSDVERTGPKNEQFF
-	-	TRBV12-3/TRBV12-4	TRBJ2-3	TGTGCCAGCAGTCCGGGGGTCGGGGTTTGGGGAGATACGCAGTATTTT	CASSPGVGVWGDTQYF
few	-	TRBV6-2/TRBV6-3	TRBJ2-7	TGTGCCAGCAGATCGCGCATCACGGGCAATGGTTCCTACGAGCAGTACTTC	CASRSRITGNGSYEQYF
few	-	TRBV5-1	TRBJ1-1	TGCGCCAGCAAGGACAGCCTAAACACTGAAGCTTTCTTT	CASKDSLNTEAFF
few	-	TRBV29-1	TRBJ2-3	TGCAGTATTTTTCAGTCACTAGCCGTTGAGGAGGGAGATACGCAGTATTTT	CSIFQSLAVEEGDTQYF
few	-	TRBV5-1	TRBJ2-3	TGCGCCAGCAGCTTGAACCGAATCACAGATACGCAGTATTTT	CASSLNRITDTQYF
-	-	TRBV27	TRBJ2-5	TGTGCCAGCAGTTTAGTTGCCCCCACAGGGACCCAGTACTTC	CASSLVAPTGTQYF
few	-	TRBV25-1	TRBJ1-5	TGTGCCAGCAGTGAATCGTATAGCAATCAGCCCCAGCATTTT	CASSESYSNQPQHF
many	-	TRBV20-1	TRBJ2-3	TGCAGTGCTCGGGACGGATACACAGATACGCAGTATTTT	CSARDGYTDTQYF
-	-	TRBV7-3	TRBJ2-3	TGTGCCAGCAGCTTTCTCGGACTAACGGATACGCAGTATTTT	CASSFLGLTDTQYF
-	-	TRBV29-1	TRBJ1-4	TGCAGCGTTGCGGAAAATGAAAAACTGTTTTTT	CSVAENEKLFF
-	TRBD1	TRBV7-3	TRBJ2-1	TGTGCCAGCAGCTTCCCAGGCAGGGGGTACAATGAGCAGTTCTTC	CASSFPGRGYNEQFF
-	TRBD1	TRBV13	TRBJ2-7	TGTGCCAGCAGCACATACAGGGGCGAGCAGTACTTC	CASSTYRGEQYF
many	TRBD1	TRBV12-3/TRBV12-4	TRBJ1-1	TGTGCCAGCAGAAGTACAGGGGGAGCTTTCTTT	CASRSTGGAFF
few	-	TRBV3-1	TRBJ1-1	TGTGCCAGCAGCCAAGTCGGTGAAGCTTTCTTT	CASSQVGEAFF
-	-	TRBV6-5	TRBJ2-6	TGTGCCAGCAGCCAGGGCCCCTCTGGGGCCAACGTCCTGACTTTC	CASSQGPSGANVLTF
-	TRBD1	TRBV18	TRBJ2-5	TGTGCCAGCTCACCGTCGGTGGGACAGCAAGAGACCCAGTACTTC	CASSPSVGQQETQYF
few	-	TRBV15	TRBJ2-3	TGTGCCACCAGACGGACAGCAACCACAGATACGCAGTATTTT	CATRRTATTDTQYF
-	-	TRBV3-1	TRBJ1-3	TGTGCCAGCAGCCAAGATCCGGGTCTCACCATATATTTT	CASSQDPGLTIYF
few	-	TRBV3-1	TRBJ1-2	TGTGCCAGCACTACAACCTGGGGAGGGCTTAGTGGCTACACCTTC	CASTTTWGGLSGYTF
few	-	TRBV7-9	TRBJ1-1	TGTGCCAGCAGCTTGGGGCAGGGCCGGGGAACGGGGAACACTGAAGCTTTCTTT	CASSLGQGRGTGNTEAFF
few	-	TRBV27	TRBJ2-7	TGTGCCAGCAGCTCCGCAGGGGTGCTCATCGAGCAGTACTTC	CASSSAGVLIEQYF
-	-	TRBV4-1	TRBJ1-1	TGCGCCAGCAGCCCTGGAAGCTCCGAAGCTTTCTTT	CASSPGSSEAFF
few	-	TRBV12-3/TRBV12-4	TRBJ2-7	TGTGCCAGCAGCCCCGAGCCCGTTACGGTGCAGTACTTC	CASSPEPVTVQYF
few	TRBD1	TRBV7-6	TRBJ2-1	TGTGCCAGCAGCTTAGCCCGGGACAGGCGAAGCTCCTACAATGAGCAGTTCTTC	CASSLARDRRSSYNEQFF
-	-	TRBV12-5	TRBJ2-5	TGTGCTAGTGGTCCAGGGGGGGCGAATAAAGAGACCCAGTACTTC	CASGPGGANKETQYF
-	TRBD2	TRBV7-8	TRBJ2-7	TGTGCCAGCAGCTTAGTACTAGCGGGGGGCCTCTACGAGCAGTACTTC	CASSLVLAGGLYEQYF
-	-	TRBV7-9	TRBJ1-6	TGTGCCACTGTCGAGGTCGGTAATTCACCCCTCCACTTT	CATVEVGNSPLHF
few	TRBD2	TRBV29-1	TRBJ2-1	TGCAGCGTGGGACTAGCGGGAGGGTATGAGCAGTTCTTC	CSVGLAGGYEQFF
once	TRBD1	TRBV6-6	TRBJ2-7	TGTGCCAGCAGCCCGGGACAGGGAGGGAACGCGGTCTACGAGCAGTACTTC	CASSPGQGGNAVYEQYF
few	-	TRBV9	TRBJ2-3	TGTGCCAGCAGCGTAGAAGGAGGTACGCAGTATTTT	CASSVEGGTQYF
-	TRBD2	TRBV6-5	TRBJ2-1	TGTGCCAGCAGTTACGGGCGGGGGGGCCTGGATGAGCAGTTCTTC	CASSYGRGGLDEQFF
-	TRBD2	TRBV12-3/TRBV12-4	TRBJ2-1	TGTGCCAGCAGTCCTCGTCTAGCGGGAGGGAACAATGAGCAGTTCTTC	CASSPRLAGGNNEQFF
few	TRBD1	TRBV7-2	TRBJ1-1	TGTGCCAGCAGCTTTATTACAGGGGGGAACACTGAAGCTTTCTTT	CASSFITGGNTEAFF
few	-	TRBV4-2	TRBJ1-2	TGTGCCAGCAGCCAAGGTTTAGACAGCGGCTATGGCTACACCTTC	CASSQGLDSGYGYTF
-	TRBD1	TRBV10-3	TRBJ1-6	TGTGCCATCAGTGAGTCGGGACAGGGAGGAGGTTCACCCCTCCACTTT	CAISESGQGGGSPLHF
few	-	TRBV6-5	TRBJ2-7	TGTGCCAGCAGTTATTACCGGGAAAGTTCCTACGAGCAGTACTTC	CASSYYRESSYEQYF
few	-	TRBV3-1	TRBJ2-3	TGTGCCAGCAGCCAGGGGGCGGGGGTTCCCACGGATACGCAGTATTTT	CASSQGAGVPTDTQYF
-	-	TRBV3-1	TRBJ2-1	TGTGCCAGCAGCCAAGGGACGCCTTCCCATGAGCAGTTCTTC	CASSQGTPSHEQFF
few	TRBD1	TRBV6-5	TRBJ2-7	TGTGCCAGCAGATCCGGGACAGGGTCTCGAGAGCAGTACTTC	CASRSGTGSREQYF